Each of the 28 T cell receptor beta chains below was sequenced from the same sample in a study of T cell repertoires in cytomegalovirus infection. TCRdb used MiXCR to reprocess the reads, holding one entry per CDR3 protein. The sample lists about 140,000 distinct CDR3 sequences; 5% to 6.5% were seen once. The sample taken for sequencing was PBMCs. The receptors stem from a human donor in good health (CMV status not recorded). Some clones in this sample may be carry-over from other donors' samples.

This clonotype was seen repeatedly, ten times or more. The gene calls are TRBV2 and TRBJ1-1; perhaps TRBD1 as D (5 bases). The CDR3 is 12 amino acids. CDR1 is SNHLY, CDR2 FYNNEI, per germline. V was clipped by 3 bases and J by 5 bases, with 7 bases between them. The CDR3 DNA sequence: TGTGCCAGCAGTGACTGGGGGACTGAAGCTTTCTTT. Translated, it gives CASSDWGTEAFF.

This clonotype was observed at least ten times. The V gene is TRBV7-2, the J gene TRBJ2-5, with a weak D call TRBD2 (7 bases). Trimming shortened V by 8 bases and J by 0 bases, and 13 bases separated the two germline ends. The CDR3 runs to 14 residues. CDR1 is SGHTA and CDR2 is FQGNSA in the germline V gene. The CDR3 DNA reads as TGTGCCAGCTTCCGGGGGGCGAACCAAGAGACCCAGTACTTC. Protein sequence: CASFRGANQETQYF.

This clonotype showed up many times. V usage is TRBV7-2 and J usage is TRBJ1-1; no clear D. The CDR3 totals 13 residues. The V end was cut by 3 bases, the J end by 4 bases, with 9 bases between. Germline V CDR1 and CDR2: SGHTA, FQGNSA. The CDR3: CASSFPGPTEAFF. CDR3 in DNA: TGTGCCAGCAGCTTTCCAGGTCCCACTGAAGCTTTCTTT.

The gene calls are TRBV5-4 and TRBJ1-2; 10 nucleotides line up with TRBD1. This CDR3 spans 14 amino acids. Germline trimming cut 5 bases from V and 0 bases from J; bases unmatched to any gene: 1. Germline loops: CDR1 SGHNT, CDR2 YYREEE (reference sequence). In DNA form, the CDR3 reads TGTGCCAGCAGAGGGACAGGGGCTAACTATGGCTACACCTTC. Protein: CASRGTGANYGYTF. Supplemented by reference TRBV5-4 and TRBJ1-2, the full variable domain reads ETGVTQSPTHLIKTRGQQVTLRCSSQSGHNTVSWYQQALGQGPQFIFQYYREEENGRGNFPPRFSGLQFPNYSSELNVNALELDDSALYLCASRGTGANYGYTFGSGTRLTVV.

The table lists this clonotype with a few counts. The chain is built from TRBV2 and TRBJ2-7; D gene unclear. With 7 bases removed from V and 4 bases from J, the gap between germline ends came to 14 bases. Germline CDR1 and CDR2: SNHLY and FYNNEI. This CDR3 has 13 residues. The CDR3 DNA reads TGTGCCAGCAATACGGCTCCCCCATACGAGCAGTACTTC. Its protein product is CASNTAPPYEQYF.

This clonotype showed up many times. The V and J genes are TRBV7-2 and TRBJ2-3; 8 bases align to TRBD2. The CDR3 contains 16 residues. V lost 7 bases, J lost 2 bases, and 11 bases stayed unmatched. The germline V gene encodes CDR1 SGHTA and CDR2 FQGNSA. The CDR3 nucleotides are TGTGCCAGCACACCTCGTCGGGGGGGCTACACAGATACGCAGTATTTT. It encodes CASTPRRGGYTDTQYF.

This clonotype was seen ten or more times. The rearrangement links TRBV4-1 to TRBJ2-1, with D tentatively TRBD2 (7 bases). Germline CDR1 MGHRA, CDR2 YSYEKL. The ends were cut back, 0 bases at V and 5 bases at J, with 11 bases in the middle. The length of the CDR3 is 15 residues. The CDR3 is CASSQDRGGNNEQFF. In DNA form, the CDR3 reads TGCGCCAGCAGCCAAGACAGGGGAGGGAACAATGAGCAGTTCTTC.

This clonotype was seen only a few times. This CDR3 reads CASSIRDRGFEQFF. The CDR3 nucleotides read TGTGCCAGTAGTATTCGGGACAGGGGGTTCGAGCAGTTCTTC. V is TRBV19 and J is TRBJ2-1, with 11 bases that match TRBD1. The CDR3 runs 14 residues. J gave up 10 bases and V 3 bases, and 5 bases lay outside the gene matches. The germline V gene encodes CDR1 LNHDA and CDR2 SQIVND (reference sequence). Variable domain in full (rest from reference TRBV19 and TRBJ2-1): DGGITQSPKYLFRKEGQNVTLSCEQNLNHDAMYWYRQDPGQGLRLIYYSQIVNDFQKGDIAEGYSVSREKKESFPLTVTSAQKNPTAFYLCASSIRDRGFEQFFGPGTRLTVL.

This clonotype was recorded at least ten times. The CDR3 reads CASSSHPFNEKLFF. The CDR3 DNA reads as TGTGCCAGCAGCTCCCATCCCTTTAATGAAAAACTGTTTTTT. The gene calls are TRBV7-8 and TRBJ1-4, with D hard to call. The length of the CDR3 is 14 residues. V was shortened by 4 bases and J by 4 bases, with 10 bases between the two germline ends. Per germline, CDR1 SGHVS and CDR2 FQNEAQ. The full variable domain, completed using reference TRBV7-8 and TRBJ1-4, is GAGVSQSPRYKVAKRGQDVALRCDPISGHVSLFWYQQALGQGPEFLTYFQNEAQLDKSGLPSDRFFAERPEGSVSTLKIQRTQQEDSAVYLCASSSHPFNEKLFFGSGTQLSVL.

In this sample, this clonotype turned up many times. The rearrangement links TRBV12-3 or TRBV12-4 to TRBJ2-7, with TRBD1 identical over 9 bases. The CDR3 sequence is 16 residues long. The trim removed 2 bases at V and 1 base at J, leaving 6 bases unmatched. This CDR3 is CASSLIPGQGSYEQYF. In DNA form, the CDR3 reads TGTGCCAGCAGTTTAATCCCGGGACAGGGTTCCTACGAGCAGTACTTC.

The gene calls are TRBV5-1 and TRBJ2-1; D remains ambiguous. V was clipped by 0 bases and J by 2 bases, with 12 bases between them. The germline V gene has CDR1 SGHRS and CDR2 YFSETQ. The CDR3 sequence is 16 residues long. DNA for the CDR3: TGCGCCAGCAGCTTGGGGGTCACAGCAACCTACAATGAGCAGTTCTTC. This encodes CASSLGVTATYNEQFF. Based on the CDR3 plus reference TRBV5-1 and TRBJ2-1, the full variable domain is KAGVTQTPRYLIKTRGQQVTLSCSPISGHRSVSWYQQTPGQGLQFLFEYFSETQRNKGNFPGRFSGRQFSNSRSEMNVSTLELGDSALYLCASSLGVTATYNEQFFGPGTRLTVL.

This clonotype has at least ten counts. V usage is TRBV12-3 or TRBV12-4 and J usage is TRBJ2-3; D uncertain. With 6 bases removed from V and 0 bases from J, the gap between germline ends came to 16 bases. CDR3 length equals 16 residues. DNA for the CDR3: TGTGCCAGCAGCTTGTACCGCAGCGATAGCACAGATACGCAGTATTTT. As protein: CASSLYRSDSTDTQYF.

There are many counts of this clonotype. The CDR3 loop is CSVRTDQETQYF. As DNA, the CDR3 is TGCAGCGTTCGGACAGACCAAGAGACCCAGTACTTC. The V and J genes are TRBV29-1 and TRBJ2-5; weak D call: TRBD1 (6 bases). Germline loops: CDR1 SQVTM, CDR2 ANQGSEA. This CDR3 is built from 12 residues. V was trimmed by 5 bases and J by 0 bases, leaving 7 bases between them.

The DNA of the CDR3 is TGCAGTGCTAGATCGAACAGGGTGCGCACCGGGGAGCTGTTTTTT. This encodes CSARSNRVRTGELFF. The chain uses TRBV20-1 and TRBJ2-2, with D perhaps TRBD1 (6 bases). The V end was cut by 2 bases, the J end by 4 bases, with 14 bases between. Germline assignment: CDR1 DFQATT and CDR2 SNEGSKA (reference sequence). The CDR3 extends over 15 amino acids.

There are many counts of this clonotype. The chain carries TRBV27 and TRBJ2-3; 10 bases agree with TRBD2. V lost 9 bases, J lost 2 bases, and 8 bases stayed unmatched. The CDR3 is made up of 15 amino acids. CDR1 and CDR2 from the germline V gene are MNHEY and SMNVEV (reference sequence). As DNA, the CDR3 is TGTGCCAGGGAGTTAGCGGGGGGACCCACAGATACGCAGTATTTT. Protein: CARELAGGPTDTQYF.

At least ten counts were recorded for this clonotype. This chain joins TRBV28 and TRBJ1-2; D might be TRBD1 (5 bases). The CDR3 sequence is 14 residues long. Trimming removed 5 bases from V and 4 bases from J, with 14 bases in between. Germline CDR1 reads MDHEN; CDR2 reads SYDVKM. DNA for the CDR3: TGTGCCAGCAGTGATACAGGTAGCCCCTATGGCTACACCTTC. Its protein product is CASSDTGSPYGYTF.

This clonotype was seen ten or more times. V is TRBV12-3 or TRBV12-4 and J is TRBJ2-6, with unresolved D. Trimming cost V 6 bases and J 0 bases, with 9 bases left between them. The CDR3 runs to 15 residues. CDR3 region: CASRMGDSGANVLTF. CDR3 nucleotides: TGTGCCAGCAGAATGGGCGACTCTGGGGCCAACGTCCTGACTTTC.

This clonotype was counted at least ten times. The CDR3 reads CASSLEWGRDNQPQHF. Here the CDR3 DNA reads TGTGCCAGCAGCTTAGAGTGGGGCAGGGACAATCAGCCCCAGCATTTT. The chain combines TRBV7-2 with TRBJ1-5, with D possibly matching TRBD1 (5 bases). CDR1 SGHTA and CDR2 FQGNSA come from the germline V gene. The CDR3 totals 16 residues. V was clipped by 1 base and J by 3 bases, with 13 bases between them.

With respect to this clonotype: The junction and the germline gene differ at one end; a read error may be behind it. This chain uses TRBV5-3 with TRBJ1-1, with D maybe TRBD1 (6 bases). TRBV5-3 is labeled an ORF, and its function is uncertain. The CDR3 sequence is 14 residues long. The CDR3 reads CASSLPGVSTEAFF. The CDR3, as DNA: TGTGCCAGCAGCTTGCCAGGGGTGAGCACTGAAGCTTTCTTT.

This clonotype has a handful of counts. The chain combines TRBV29-1 with TRBJ2-1; TRBD1 matches at 9 bases. V shed 5 bases and J 7 bases; nucleotides not matched to a gene: 9. CDR3 size: 14 residues. Germline CDR1 and CDR2: SQVTM and ANQGSEA. CDR3 sequence reads: CSVPGQGRRNEQFF. CDR3 sequence (DNA): TGCAGCGTTCCGGGACAGGGACGGAGGAATGAGCAGTTCTTC.

This clonotype was detected many times. The chain uses TRBV7-2 and TRBJ2-7; no reliable D call. The length of the CDR3 is 14 residues. Germline V gives CDR1 SGHTA, CDR2 FQGNSA. The V end was cut by 3 bases, the J end by 4 bases, with 13 bases between. Written as DNA, the CDR3 is TGTGCCAGCAGCTTTGGTATCCGGGTTTACGAGCAGTACTTC. Translating it yields CASSFGIRVYEQYF.

This clonotype was observed a few times. This chain connects TRBV29-1 to TRBJ2-3; maybe TRBD1 (6 bases). The germline V gene encodes CDR1 SQVTM and CDR2 ANQGSEA. V was pared by 4 bases and J by 5 bases, with 13 bases between. This CDR3 contains 13 residues. The chain's CDR3 is CSVGQALGDTQYF. CDR3 DNA: TGCAGCGTTGGACAGGCTTTGGGAGATACGCAGTATTTT.

In its sample, this clonotype was seen many times. The chain is built from TRBV19 and TRBJ1-6; 10 bases match TRBD1. The germline CDR1 and CDR2 sequences are LNHDA and SQIVND (reference sequence). The CDR3 is made up of 17 amino acids. J gave up 3 bases and V 6 bases, and 8 bases lay outside the gene matches. The chain's CDR3 is CASRRKTGGYYNSPLHF. The CDR3 bases are TGTGCCAGTAGGAGGAAGACAGGGGGCTACTATAATTCACCCCTCCACTTT.

This rearrangement joins TRBV5-4 to TRBJ2-3; 10 bases fit TRBD2. The length of the CDR3 is 15 residues. In germline, CDR1 is SGHNT, CDR2 YYREEE (reference sequence). V gave up 7 bases and J gave up 2 bases; unmatched junction bases: 7. CDR3 nucleotides: TGTGCCAGCGGAATAGCGGGGGGCCTCACAGATACGCAGTATTTT. It specifies CASGIAGGLTDTQYF. Supplemented by reference TRBV5-4 and TRBJ2-3, the full variable domain reads ETGVTQSPTHLIKTRGQQVTLRCSSQSGHNTVSWYQQALGQGPQFIFQYYREEENGRGNFPPRFSGLQFPNYSSELNVNALELDDSALYLCASGIAGGLTDTQYFGPGTRLTVL.

This clonotype was observed many times. The chain combines TRBV7-2 with TRBJ2-6; no clear D. The germline gives CDR1 SGHTA, CDR2 FQGNSA. The CDR3 totals 19 residues. V lost 3 bases and J 4 bases, leaving 22 bases between the germline ends. The CDR3 protein is CASSLRWTRPSSGANVLTF. The CDR3 DNA sequence: TGTGCCAGCAGCTTGAGATGGACCCGACCCAGCTCGGGGGCCAACGTCCTGACTTTC.

Many counts were recorded for this clonotype. This sequence joins TRBV20-1 and TRBJ2-5; the match to TRBD2 covers 15 bases. The CDR3 loop spans 17 amino acids. CDR1 is DFQATT and CDR2 is SNEGSKA in the germline V gene (reference sequence). V trimming: 0 bases; J trimming: 5 bases; junction bases outside the gene matches: 7. CDR3 sequence reads: CSARDLGLAGGLETQYF. As DNA, the CDR3 is TGCAGTGCTAGAGACCTAGGACTAGCGGGGGGGCTCGAGACCCAGTACTTC.

In its sample, this clonotype was seen many times. V usage is TRBV7-2 and J usage is TRBJ1-2; no reliable D call. CDR1 SGHTA and CDR2 FQGNSA come from the germline V gene. Between the trimmed V and J ends, which lost 5 bases and 1 base, there was a span of 8 bases. The CDR3 is 13 residues long. Written as DNA, the CDR3 is TGTGCCAGCAGCGGCCATGTTAACTATGGCTACACCTTC. This translates into CASSGHVNYGYTF.

In this sample, this clonotype turned up many times. The chain combines TRBV7-2 with TRBJ1-2; no clear D. The germline gives CDR1 SGHTA, CDR2 FQGNSA. The CDR3 loop spans 13 amino acids. V was pared by 8 bases and J by 0 bases, with 10 bases between. This CDR3 reads CASFASSNYGYTF. The DNA of the CDR3 is TGTGCCAGCTTCGCGTCATCTAACTATGGCTACACCTTC.